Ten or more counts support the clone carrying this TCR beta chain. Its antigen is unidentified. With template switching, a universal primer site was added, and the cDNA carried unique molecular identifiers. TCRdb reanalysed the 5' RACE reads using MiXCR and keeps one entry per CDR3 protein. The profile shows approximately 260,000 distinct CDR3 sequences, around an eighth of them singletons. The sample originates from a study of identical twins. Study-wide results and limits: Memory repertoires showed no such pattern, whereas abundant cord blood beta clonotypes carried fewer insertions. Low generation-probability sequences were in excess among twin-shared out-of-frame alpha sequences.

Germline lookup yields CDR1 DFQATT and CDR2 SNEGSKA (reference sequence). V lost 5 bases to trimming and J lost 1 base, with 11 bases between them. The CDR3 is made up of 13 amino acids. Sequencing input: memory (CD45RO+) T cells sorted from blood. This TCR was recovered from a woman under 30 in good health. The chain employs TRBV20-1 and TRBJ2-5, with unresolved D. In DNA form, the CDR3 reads TGCAGTGCTCCCAGCCTCACCCAAGAGACCCAGTACTTC. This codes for CSAPSLTQETQYF.